This T cell receptor beta chain was sequenced during a study of CD8+ T cells in alopecia areata. Broader study findings: On tofacitinib, scalp clonality and expanded CD8+ clones among top 100 fell significantly.

Deletions cut 0 bases from V and 7 bases from J, with 10 bases between. CDR1 and CDR2 from the germline V gene are MNHEY and SVGAGI. The CDR3 consists of 13 residues. The sample holds a few counts of this clone. Antigen specificity is unknown. Treatment meaning: oral pan-JAK inhibitor, 5-10 mg twice daily. Isolation of CD4+ and CD8+ T cells from PBMCs was achieved by sorting. Following RNA extraction, reverse transcription yielded cDNA that acted as the sequencing template. Produced via immunoSEQ multiplex PCR; TCRdb's table is partial and in-frame only. The profile shows some 88,000 clones, 44% of them singletons.

The V and J genes are TRBV6-5 and TRBJ2-7, with D uncertain. The specimen comprised CD8+ T cells sorted from blood, sampled at week 24, from a patient treated with tofacitinib. This TCR derives from a human donor with alopecia areata. The CDR3 protein is CASSYSDLGEQYF. DNA of the CDR3: TGTGCCAGCAGTTACTCGGATTTGGGGGAGCAGTACTTC.